Each of the 21 T cell receptor beta chains below was sequenced from the same sample in a study of shared clonotypes between healthy human individuals. Profiling relied on immunoSEQ multiplex PCR, and the TCRdb table lists in-frame clones only, not all of them. The data show about 320,000 clones, about nine tenths seen once. Input material: memory CD8+ T cells sorted from blood. Subset defined: CD45RO+ cells pooled with CCR7-negative TemRA cells. Every receptor here comes from a man younger than 30 in good health.

This chain connects TRBV4-3 to TRBJ2-5, with D possibly matching TRBD1 (5 bases). Germline CDR1 LGHNA, CDR2 YSLEER. The CDR3 loop spans 15 amino acids. Trimming took off 1 base at V and 3 bases at J, with 12 bases between the two ends. CDR3 residues: CASSQVIQAEETQYF. CDR3 coding DNA: TGCGCCAGCAGCCAAGTGATACAGGCAGAAGAGACCCAGTACTTC.

About this clone itself: This sequence may be a read error, since a much larger clone differs from it by one base. The chain carries TRBV10-3 and TRBJ2-3, with 11 bases identical to TRBD2. In germline, CDR1 is ENHRY, CDR2 SYGVKD. The CDR3 sequence is 19 residues long. CDR3 in DNA: TGTGCCTTCAGTCCCGGGACTAGCGGATTTCAGCCTTCCACAGATACGCAGTATTTT. It codes for CAFSPGTSGFQPSTDTQYF.

The genes are TRBV5-1 and TRBJ2-3; the match to TRBD1 covers 7 bases. Trimming cost V 5 bases and J 3 bases; bases outside gene matches: 12. The CDR3 totals 16 residues. Germline assignment: CDR1 SGHRS and CDR2 YFSETQ. The CDR3 loop reads CASRYTGAPRTDTQYF. The CDR3 DNA is TGCGCCAGCAGGTACACAGGGGCCCCTAGGACAGATACGCAGTATTTT.

The chain has TRBV2 and TRBJ2-7, with 8 bases aligning to TRBD2. Per germline, CDR1 SNHLY and CDR2 FYNNEI. The ends lost 4 bases at V and 3 bases at J; junction bases unmatched: 8. There are 15 residues in the CDR3. In DNA form, the CDR3 reads TGTGCCAGCAGTGTGTTACGGGAGGGGATCTACGAGCAGTACTTC. Amino acids: CASSVLREGIYEQYF.

This clone occurred once. V usage is TRBV5-8 and J usage is TRBJ1-5; D not certain. V was pared by 2 bases and J by 1 base, with 10 bases between. From germline, CDR1 is SGHTS and CDR2 YDEGEE. This CDR3 region has 15 residues. In DNA form, the CDR3 reads TGTGCCAGCAGCTTCGCATCGTCCAGCAATCAGCCCCAGCATTTT. It is translated as CASSFASSSNQPQHF.

The chain joins TRBV7-2 to TRBJ2-5; D possibly corresponds to TRBD2 (6 bases). The CDR3 is made up of 16 amino acids. V was cut by 3 bases and J by 7 bases, with 21 bases left in between. Germline V CDR1 and CDR2: SGHTA, FQGNSA. The CDR3 coding sequence is TGTGCCAGCAGCTTCGACCGGGACTGGTCCGTTGGGACCCAGTACTTC. This gives the protein CASSFDRDWSVGTQYF.

This sequence joins TRBV6-6 and TRBJ2-1, with D tentatively TRBD1 or TRBD2 (5 bases each). Germline V lookup: CDR1 MNHNY, CDR2 SVGAGI (reference sequence). The CDR3 is 12 amino acids. V gave up 5 bases and J gave up 10 bases, with 12 bases separating them. Here the CDR3 reads CASSPEGREQFF. CDR3 DNA: TGTGCCAGCAGTCCCGAGGGGCGGGAGCAGTTCTTC.

This chain connects TRBV5-6 to TRBJ2-6; D gene unclear. Trimming removed 5 bases from V and 2 bases from J, with 8 bases in between. Germline-derived CDR1 and CDR2 are SGHDT and YYEEEE. This CDR3 has 14 residues. CDR3 sequence: CASSWITGANVLTF. CDR3 coding DNA: TGTGCCAGCAGTTGGATAACTGGGGCCAACGTCCTGACTTTC.

The V call is TRBV6-1, the J call TRBJ1-6; 8 bases align to TRBD1. CDR1 is MNHNS, CDR2 SASEGT, per germline. Trimming cost V 2 bases and J 5 bases; bases outside gene matches: 2. This CDR3 is 15 amino acids long. CDR3 region: CASSELQGDNSPLHF. CDR3 nucleotides: TGTGCCAGCAGTGAACTACAGGGGGATAATTCACCCCTCCACTTT.

The genes are TRBV7-9 and TRBJ2-1; 9 nucleotides line up with TRBD2. V trimming: 4 bases; J trimming: 4 bases; junction bases outside the gene matches: 8. CDR1 and CDR2 from the germline V gene are SEHNR and FQNEAQ (reference sequence). The CDR3 is 16 residues long. CDR3 nucleotide sequence: TGTGCCAGCAGCTCGCTAGCGGGGTGGACTTACAATGAGCAGTTCTTC. Translated: CASSSLAGWTYNEQFF.

This clone has just one count. V gene TRBV4-1 combines with J gene TRBJ2-7; D is uncertain. Germline V gene data show CDR1 as MGHRA and CDR2 as YSYEKL. This CDR3 contains 14 residues. V lost 1 base and J 3 bases, leaving 10 bases between the germline ends. CDR3 sequence: CASSQVARDYEQYF. CDR3 DNA sequence: TGCGCCAGCAGCCAAGTTGCCAGAGACTACGAGCAGTACTTC.

Note on this clone: Other DNA sequences from this sample encode an identical CDR3 as well. The rearrangement links TRBV27 to TRBJ2-7; D perhaps matches TRBD1 (5 bases). Germline V gene sequence: CDR1 MNHEY, CDR2 SMNVEV (reference sequence). The length of the CDR3 is 13 residues. V gave up 2 bases and J gave up 3 bases, with 8 bases separating them. In DNA form, the CDR3 reads TGTGCCAGCAGTTTAGGACACCTCTACGAGCAGTACTTC. Translation: CASSLGHLYEQYF.

As regards this clone: This sample also contains other DNA sequences that code for the same CDR3. The chain is built from TRBV11-2 and TRBJ2-3, with 8 bases fitting TRBD2. Looked up from germline, CDR1 is SGHAT and CDR2 is FQNNGV. Losses at the gene ends were 2 bases for V and 0 bases for J; bases not matched to a gene: 4. The CDR3 runs 16 residues. The chain's CDR3 is CASSLQVAGSTDTQYF. DNA of the CDR3: TGTGCCAGCAGCTTACAGGTAGCGGGGAGCACAGATACGCAGTATTTT. The full variable domain, with the rest looked up from reference TRBV11-2 and TRBJ2-3, is EAGVAQSPRYKIIEKRQSVAFWCNPISGHATLYWYQQILGQGPKLLIQFQNNGVVDDSQLPKDRFSAERLKGVDSTLKIQPAKLEDSAVYLCASSLQVAGSTDTQYFGPGTRLTVL.

This clone was detected once. The V gene is TRBV7-9, the J gene TRBJ2-1, with D maybe TRBD2 (5 bases). V gave up 3 bases and J gave up 3 bases, with 9 bases separating them. In germline, CDR1 is SEHNR, CDR2 FQNEAQ (reference sequence). This CDR3 region has 14 residues. As DNA, the CDR3 is TGTGCCAGCAGCTTGGAGGCACTCTACAATGAGCAGTTCTTC. This codes for CASSLEALYNEQFF.

V and J are TRBV30 and TRBJ1-5, with no clear D. CDR1 GTSNPN and CDR2 SVGIG come from the germline V gene (reference sequence). V was clipped by 2 bases and J by 6 bases, with 11 bases between them. This CDR3 has 13 residues. The CDR3 DNA is TGTGCCTGGAGTTCTGGAATCGGTCAGCCCCAGCATTTT. It encodes CAWSSGIGQPQHF.

This clone came up once. This rearrangement joins TRBV5-1 to TRBJ1-1; no clear D gene. With 2 bases removed from V and 4 bases from J, the gap between germline ends came to 9 bases. Germline values: CDR1 SGHRS, CDR2 YFSETQ. CDR3 length equals 13 residues. In DNA, the CDR3 is TGCGCCAGCAGCTTTCGTACGTCCACTGAAGCTTTCTTT. It codes for CASSFRTSTEAFF.

The chain joins TRBV9 to TRBJ2-7, with D perhaps matching TRBD1 or TRBD2 (6 bases each). The germline CDR1 and CDR2 sequences are SGDLS and YYNGEE. CDR3 length: 14 residues. V gave up 0 bases and J gave up 5 bases, with 12 bases separating them. Here the CDR3 DNA reads TGTGCCAGCAGCGTAGGAGGGGGGAGAGACGAGCAGTACTTC. It encodes CASSVGGGRDEQYF. The full variable domain, completed using reference TRBV9 and TRBJ2-7, is DSGVTQTPKHLITATGQRVTLRCSPRSGDLSVYWYQQSLDQGLQFLIQYYNGEERAKGNILERFSAQQFPDLHSELNLSSLELGDSALYFCASSVGGGRDEQYFGPGTRLTVT.

The chain carries TRBV7-9 and TRBJ2-5; D gene ambiguous. The CDR3 has 11 residues. Germline CDR1 is SEHNR and CDR2 is FQNEAQ (reference sequence). V was cut by 5 bases and J by 4 bases, with 5 bases left in between. The CDR3 protein is CASSDLETQYF. For the CDR3, the DNA is TGTGCCAGCAGCGATCTAGAGACCCAGTACTTC.

To note about this clone: One junction end does not reproduce the germline sequence, and a read error may be involved. This rearrangement joins TRBV7-7 to TRBJ2-5, with D possibly TRBD2 on 5 matching bases. Germline CDR1 SSHAT, CDR2 FNYEAQ (reference sequence). The CDR3 has 11 amino acids. CDR3 in DNA: TGTGCTAGCAGCTTAGGAGGAGCCCAGTACTTC. Protein product: CASSLGGAQYF.

This clone occurred once. At the DNA level, this CDR3 is encoded by other sequences in the same sample as well. The chain employs TRBV19 and TRBJ2-7, with 7 bases identical to TRBD1. Germline V lookup: CDR1 LNHDA, CDR2 SQIVND (reference sequence). The CDR3 totals 13 residues. The V gene end was trimmed by 1 base and the J gene end by 3 bases; junction bases not matched to a gene: 0. The CDR3 here is CASSIGQGYEQYF. CDR3 nucleotides: TGTGCCAGTAGTATAGGACAGGGCTACGAGCAGTACTTC.

The chain couples TRBV28 to TRBJ2-1; D is possibly TRBD1 (6 bases). Germline CDR1 is MDHEN and CDR2 is SYDVKM. Trimming removed 6 bases from V and 0 bases from J, with 21 bases in between. The CDR3 is made up of 18 amino acids. CDR3 region: CASSARGTSFSSYNEQFF. As DNA, the CDR3 is TGTGCCAGCAGCGCACGAGGGACATCTTTTAGCTCCTACAATGAGCAGTTCTTC.